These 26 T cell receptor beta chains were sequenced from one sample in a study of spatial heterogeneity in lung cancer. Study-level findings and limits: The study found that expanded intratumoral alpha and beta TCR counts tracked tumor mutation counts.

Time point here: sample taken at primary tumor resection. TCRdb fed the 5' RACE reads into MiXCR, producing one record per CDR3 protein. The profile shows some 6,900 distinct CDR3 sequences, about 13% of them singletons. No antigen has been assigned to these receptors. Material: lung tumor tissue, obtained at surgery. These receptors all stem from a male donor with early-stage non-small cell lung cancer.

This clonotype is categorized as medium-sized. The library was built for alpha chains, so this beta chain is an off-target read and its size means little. The CDR3 region has the DNA TGTGCCAGCGAGGGACTAGCAGGTGACACCGGGGAGCTGTTTTTT. Its protein product is CASEGLAGDTGELFF. The V gene is TRBV5-4, the J gene TRBJ2-2; 9 nucleotides line up with TRBD2. Germline-derived CDR1 and CDR2 are SGHNT and YYREEE (reference sequence). The CDR3 consists of 15 residues. Losses at the gene ends were 7 bases for V and 3 bases for J; bases not matched to a gene: 7.

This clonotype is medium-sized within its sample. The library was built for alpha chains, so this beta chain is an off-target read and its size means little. The CDR3 here is CASSPDRYNEQFF. The CDR3 DNA is TGTGCCAGCAGCCCCGACAGGTACAATGAGCAGTTCTTC. The chain uses TRBV6-6 and TRBJ2-1; D may be TRBD1 (6 bases). Germline assignment: CDR1 MNHNY and CDR2 SVGAGI (reference sequence). CDR3 length equals 13 residues. Trimming removed 6 bases at V and 4 bases at J, with 10 bases between.

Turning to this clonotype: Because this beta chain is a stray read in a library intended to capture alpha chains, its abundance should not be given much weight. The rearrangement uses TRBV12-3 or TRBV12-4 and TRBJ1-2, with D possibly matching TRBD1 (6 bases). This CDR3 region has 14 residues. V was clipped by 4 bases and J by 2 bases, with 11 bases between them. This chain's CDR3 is CASSSNRENYGYTF. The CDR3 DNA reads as TGTGCCAGCAGTTCTAACAGGGAAAACTATGGCTACACCTTC.

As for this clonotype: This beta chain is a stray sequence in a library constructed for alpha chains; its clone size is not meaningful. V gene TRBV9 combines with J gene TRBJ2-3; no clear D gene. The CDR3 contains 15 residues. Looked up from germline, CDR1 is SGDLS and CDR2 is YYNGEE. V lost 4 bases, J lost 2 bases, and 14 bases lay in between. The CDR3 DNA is TGTGCCAGCAGCCCCAGGCACGGCAACACAGATACGCAGTATTTT. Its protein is CASSPRHGNTDTQYF.

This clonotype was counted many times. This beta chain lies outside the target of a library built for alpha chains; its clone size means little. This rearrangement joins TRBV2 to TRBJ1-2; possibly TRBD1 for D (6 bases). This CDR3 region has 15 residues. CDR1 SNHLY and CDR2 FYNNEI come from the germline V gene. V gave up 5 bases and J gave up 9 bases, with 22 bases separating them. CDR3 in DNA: TGTGCCAGCAGTCTCACCCGAGGAACAGGGCAGCGCTACACCTTC. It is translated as CASSLTRGTGQRYTF.

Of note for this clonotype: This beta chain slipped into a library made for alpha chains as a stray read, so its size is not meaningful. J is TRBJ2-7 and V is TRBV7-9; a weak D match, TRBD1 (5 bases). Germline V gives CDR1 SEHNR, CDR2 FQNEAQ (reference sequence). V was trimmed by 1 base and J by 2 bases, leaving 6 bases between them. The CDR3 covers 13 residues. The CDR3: CASSLETAYEQYF. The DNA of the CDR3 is TGTGCCAGCAGCTTAGAGACAGCCTACGAGCAGTACTTC.

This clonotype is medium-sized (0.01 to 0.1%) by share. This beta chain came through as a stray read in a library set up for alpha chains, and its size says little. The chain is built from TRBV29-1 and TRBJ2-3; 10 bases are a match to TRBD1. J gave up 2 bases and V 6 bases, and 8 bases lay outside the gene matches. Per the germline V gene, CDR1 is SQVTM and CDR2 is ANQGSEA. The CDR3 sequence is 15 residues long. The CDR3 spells CSVATGTGVTDTQYF. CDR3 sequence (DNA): TGCAGCGTAGCTACCGGGACAGGGGTCACAGATACGCAGTATTTT.

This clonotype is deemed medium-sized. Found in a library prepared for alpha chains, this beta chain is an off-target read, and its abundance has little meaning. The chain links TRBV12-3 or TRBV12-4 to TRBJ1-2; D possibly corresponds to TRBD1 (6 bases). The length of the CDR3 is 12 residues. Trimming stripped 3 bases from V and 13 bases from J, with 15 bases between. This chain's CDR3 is CASSFSGARVTF. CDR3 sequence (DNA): TGTGCCAGCAGTTTCTCGGGGGCACGCGTCACCTTC.

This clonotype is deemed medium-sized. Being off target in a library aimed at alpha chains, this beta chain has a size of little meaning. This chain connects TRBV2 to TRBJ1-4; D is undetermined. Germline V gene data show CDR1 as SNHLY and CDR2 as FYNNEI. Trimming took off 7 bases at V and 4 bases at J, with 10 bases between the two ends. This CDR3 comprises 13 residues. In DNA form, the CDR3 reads TGTGCCAGCAATCCAGAACATAATGAAAAACTGTTTTTT. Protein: CASNPEHNEKLFF.

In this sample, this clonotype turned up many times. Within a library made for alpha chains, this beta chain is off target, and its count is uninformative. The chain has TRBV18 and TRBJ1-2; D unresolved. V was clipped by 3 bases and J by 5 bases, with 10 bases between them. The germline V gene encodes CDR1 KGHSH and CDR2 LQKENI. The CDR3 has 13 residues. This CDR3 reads CASSPQDRYGYTF. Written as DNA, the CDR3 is TGTGCCAGCTCACCTCAAGATAGATATGGCTACACCTTC. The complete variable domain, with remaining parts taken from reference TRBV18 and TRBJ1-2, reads NAGVMQNPRHLVRRRGQEARLRCSPMKGHSHVYWYRQLPEEGLKFMVYLQKENIIDESGMPKERFSAEFPKEGPSILRIQQVVRGDSAAYFCASSPQDRYGYTFGSGTRLTVV.

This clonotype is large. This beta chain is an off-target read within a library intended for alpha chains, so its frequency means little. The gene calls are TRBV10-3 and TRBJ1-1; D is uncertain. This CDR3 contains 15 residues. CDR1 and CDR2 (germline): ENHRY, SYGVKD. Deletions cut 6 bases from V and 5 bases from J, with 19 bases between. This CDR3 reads CAISQPGGNGTEAFF. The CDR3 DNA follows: TGTGCCATCAGCCAACCCGGAGGTAACGGGACTGAAGCTTTCTTT.

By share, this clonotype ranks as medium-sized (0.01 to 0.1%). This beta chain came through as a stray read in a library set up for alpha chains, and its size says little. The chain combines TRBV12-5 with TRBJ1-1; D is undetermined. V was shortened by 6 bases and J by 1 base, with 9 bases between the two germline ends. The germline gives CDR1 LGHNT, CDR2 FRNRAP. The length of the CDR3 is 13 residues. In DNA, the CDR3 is TGTGCTAGTGGACTGGACGGGAACACTGAAGCTTTCTTT. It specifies CASGLDGNTEAFF.

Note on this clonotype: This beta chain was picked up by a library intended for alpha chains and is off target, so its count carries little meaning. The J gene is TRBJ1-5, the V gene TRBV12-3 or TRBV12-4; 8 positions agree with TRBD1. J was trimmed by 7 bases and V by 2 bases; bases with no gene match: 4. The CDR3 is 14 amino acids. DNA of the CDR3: TGTGCCAGCAGTTTATCCAGGGGGCAACAGCCCCAGCATTTT. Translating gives CASSLSRGQQPQHF.

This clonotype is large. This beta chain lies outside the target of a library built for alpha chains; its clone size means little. The CDR3 nucleotides read TGTGCCATCAGTGCCGGGGAGGGCTACACCTTC. This codes for CAISAGEGYTF. The chain is built from TRBV10-3 and TRBJ1-2; D call uncertain. The V end lost 4 bases, the J end lost 8 bases, and 8 bases lay between the germline ends. The CDR3 totals 11 residues. The germline V gene encodes CDR1 ENHRY and CDR2 SYGVKD.

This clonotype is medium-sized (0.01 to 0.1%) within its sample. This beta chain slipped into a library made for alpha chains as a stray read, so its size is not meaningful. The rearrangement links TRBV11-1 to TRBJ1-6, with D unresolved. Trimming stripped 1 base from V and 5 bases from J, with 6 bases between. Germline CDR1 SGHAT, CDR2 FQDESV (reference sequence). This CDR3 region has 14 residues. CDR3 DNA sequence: TGTGCCAGCAGCTTAGGACAAGATAATTCACCCCTCCACTTT. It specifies CASSLGQDNSPLHF.

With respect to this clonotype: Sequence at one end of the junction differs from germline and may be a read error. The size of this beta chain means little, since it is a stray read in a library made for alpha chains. The CDR3 loop reads CSARDSGGTYAQYF. The CDR3 region has the DNA TGCAGTGCTAGGGATAGCGGGGGAACCTACGCGCAGTACTTC. This sequence joins TRBV20-1 and TRBJ2-7; 9 bases agree with TRBD2. The CDR3 has 14 amino acids. The germline CDR1 and CDR2 sequences are DFQATT and SNEGSKA (reference sequence).

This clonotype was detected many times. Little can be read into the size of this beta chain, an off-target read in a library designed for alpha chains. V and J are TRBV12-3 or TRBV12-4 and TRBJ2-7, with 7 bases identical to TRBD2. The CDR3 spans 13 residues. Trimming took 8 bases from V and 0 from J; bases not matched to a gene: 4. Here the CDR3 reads CASWEGPSYEQYF. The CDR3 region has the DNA TGTGCCAGCTGGGAGGGGCCCTCCTACGAGCAGTACTTC.

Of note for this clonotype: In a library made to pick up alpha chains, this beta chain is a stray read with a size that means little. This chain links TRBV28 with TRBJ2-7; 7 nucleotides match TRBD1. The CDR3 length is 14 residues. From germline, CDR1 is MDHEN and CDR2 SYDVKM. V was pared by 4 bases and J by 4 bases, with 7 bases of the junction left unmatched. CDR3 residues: CASSSSGTDYEQYF. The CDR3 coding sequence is TGTGCCAGCAGTTCCTCCGGGACAGATTACGAGCAGTACTTC.

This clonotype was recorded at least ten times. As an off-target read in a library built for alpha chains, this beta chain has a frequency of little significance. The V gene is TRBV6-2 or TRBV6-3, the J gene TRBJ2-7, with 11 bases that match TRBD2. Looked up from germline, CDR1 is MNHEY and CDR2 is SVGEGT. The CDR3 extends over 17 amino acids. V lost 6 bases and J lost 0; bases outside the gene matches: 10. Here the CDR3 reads CASRGLAETWVSYEQYF. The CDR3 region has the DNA TGTGCCAGCAGGGGACTAGCGGAAACCTGGGTCTCCTACGAGCAGTACTTC.

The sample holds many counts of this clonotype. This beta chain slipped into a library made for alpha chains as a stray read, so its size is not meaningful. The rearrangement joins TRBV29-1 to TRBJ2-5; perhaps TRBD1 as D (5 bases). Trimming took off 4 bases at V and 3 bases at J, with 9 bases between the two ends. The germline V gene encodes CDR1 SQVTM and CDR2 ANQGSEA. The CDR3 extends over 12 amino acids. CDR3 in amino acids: CSVVGREETQYF. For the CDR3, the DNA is TGCAGCGTTGTGGGCAGGGAAGAGACCCAGTACTTC.

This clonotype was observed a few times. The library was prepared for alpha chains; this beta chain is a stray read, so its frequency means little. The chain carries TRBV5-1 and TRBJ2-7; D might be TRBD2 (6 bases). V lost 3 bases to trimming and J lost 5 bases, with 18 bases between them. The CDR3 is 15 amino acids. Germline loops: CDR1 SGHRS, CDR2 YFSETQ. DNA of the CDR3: TGCGCCAGCAGCTCGAGGGACTTGGTTCCCCACGAGCAGTACTTC. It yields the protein CASSSRDLVPHEQYF.

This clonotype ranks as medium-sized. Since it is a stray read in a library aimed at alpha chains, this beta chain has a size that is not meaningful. CDR3: CASRFGQGAEAFF. CDR3 sequence (DNA): TGTGCCAGCAGATTTGGACAGGGGGCCGAAGCTTTCTTT. V usage is TRBV6-1 and J usage is TRBJ1-1; the match to TRBD1 covers 11 bases. Germline CDR1 is MNHNS and CDR2 is SASEGT. The CDR3 extends over 13 amino acids. V lost 6 bases and J lost 8; bases outside the gene matches: 5.

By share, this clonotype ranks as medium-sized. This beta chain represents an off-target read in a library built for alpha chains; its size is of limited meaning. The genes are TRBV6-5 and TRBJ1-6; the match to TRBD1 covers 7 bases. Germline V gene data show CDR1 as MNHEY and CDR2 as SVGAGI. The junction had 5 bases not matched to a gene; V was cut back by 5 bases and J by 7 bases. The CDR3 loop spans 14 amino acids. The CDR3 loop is CASSGQVRNSPLHF. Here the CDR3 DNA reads TGTGCCAGCAGTGGACAGGTCAGGAATTCACCCCTCCACTTT.

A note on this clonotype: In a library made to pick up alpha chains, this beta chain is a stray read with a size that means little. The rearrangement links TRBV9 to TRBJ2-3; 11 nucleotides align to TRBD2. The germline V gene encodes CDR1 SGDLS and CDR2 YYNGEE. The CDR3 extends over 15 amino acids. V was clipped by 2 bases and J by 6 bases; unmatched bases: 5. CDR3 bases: TGTGCCAGCAGCGTTCTAGCGGGAGGCCGGGATACGCAGTATTTT. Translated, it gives CASSVLAGGRDTQYF.

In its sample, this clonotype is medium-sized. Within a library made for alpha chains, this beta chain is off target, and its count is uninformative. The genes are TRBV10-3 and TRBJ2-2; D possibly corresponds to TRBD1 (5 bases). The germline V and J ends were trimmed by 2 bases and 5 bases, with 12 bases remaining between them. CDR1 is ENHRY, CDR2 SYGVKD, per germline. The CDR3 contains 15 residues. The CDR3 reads CAISERKGATGELFF. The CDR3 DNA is TGTGCCATCAGTGAGCGTAAAGGGGCGACCGGGGAGCTGTTTTTT.

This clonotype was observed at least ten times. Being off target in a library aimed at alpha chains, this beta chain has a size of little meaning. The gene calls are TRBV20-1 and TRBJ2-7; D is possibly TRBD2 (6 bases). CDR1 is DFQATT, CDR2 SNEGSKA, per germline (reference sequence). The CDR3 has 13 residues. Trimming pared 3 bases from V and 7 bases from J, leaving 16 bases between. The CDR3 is CSARGGLFWEQYF. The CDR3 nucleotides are TGCAGTGCTAGGGGGGGTCTGTTTTGGGAGCAGTACTTC.